The 27 T cell receptor beta chains in this list originate from one sample, sequenced in a study of cytomegalovirus exposure and HLA in healthy donors. The table came from immunoSEQ multiplex PCR; TCRdb's copy has only in-frame clones and leaves some out. Of roughly 330,000 clones in the sample, around 90% were seen once. The sample taken for sequencing was PBMCs. The source is a woman in her 30s in good health and CMV-seropositive.

This clone was seen a handful of times. This sequence joins TRBV7-8 and TRBJ1-2, with 7 bases identical to TRBD1. Per germline, CDR1 SGHVS and CDR2 FQNEAQ. With V trimmed by 5 bases and J by 4 bases, 13 bases remained unmatched. The CDR3 has 16 amino acids. CDR3 amino acids: CASSRAGTVQSYGYTF. CDR3 DNA: TGTGCCAGCAGCCGCGCGGGGACAGTTCAGAGCTATGGCTACACCTTC.

This chain joins TRBV11-2 and TRBJ2-1; maybe TRBD2 (7 bases). Trimming left V 3 bases short and J 8 bases short, with 14 bases between. The CDR3 extends over 14 amino acids. Germline values: CDR1 SGHAT, CDR2 FQNNGV. The CDR3 is CASSFVRGGDEQFF. The CDR3, as DNA: TGTGCCAGCAGCTTCGTAAGAGGGGGGGATGAGCAGTTCTTC.

The table lists this clone with a count of one. This rearrangement joins TRBV9 to TRBJ2-7; TRBD1 agrees at 9 bases. The CDR3 is 15 residues long. V lost 4 bases, J lost 4 bases, and 9 bases stayed unmatched. Germline CDR1 SGDLS, CDR2 YYNGEE. The CDR3 reads CASSPLGTGIYEQYF. Here the CDR3 DNA reads TGTGCCAGCAGCCCCCTCGGGACAGGGATTTACGAGCAGTACTTC.

The V call is TRBV29-1, the J call TRBJ2-2, with D maybe TRBD2 (6 bases). The CDR3 sequence is 12 residues long. Germline values: CDR1 SQVTM, CDR2 ANQGSEA. Trimming cost V 7 bases and J 5 bases, with 11 bases left between them. The CDR3 nucleotides are TGCAGCGCCGTCGGGGGAACCGGGGAGCTGTTTTTT. Translation gives CSAVGGTGELFF.

V is TRBV7-9 and J is TRBJ1-4, with 7 positions matching TRBD1. In germline, CDR1 is SEHNR, CDR2 FQNEAQ (reference sequence). The V gene end was trimmed by 6 bases and the J gene end by 2 bases; junction bases not matched to a gene: 6. This CDR3 has 15 residues. CDR3 loop: CASRTGQTTNEKLFF. In DNA form, the CDR3 reads TGTGCCAGCAGGACGGGACAGACGACTAATGAAAAACTGTTTTTT.

This clone appeared a few times. The CDR3 DNA is TGTGCCAGCACAAGCAGGGACTATGGCTACACCTTC. Protein product: CASTSRDYGYTF. V is TRBV6-5 and J is TRBJ1-2; D possibly corresponds to TRBD1 (5 bases). Germline V CDR1 and CDR2: MNHEY, SVGAGI. V dropped 7 bases and J dropped 3 bases, with 9 bases sitting between them. The CDR3 has 12 residues.

This chain joins TRBV5-1 and TRBJ1-1, with D perhaps TRBD1 (6 bases). The CDR3 runs to 15 residues. The germline CDR1 and CDR2 sequences are SGHRS and YFSETQ. Trimming stripped 2 bases from V and 0 bases from J, with 11 bases between. CDR3 amino acids: CASSFWGQMNTEAFF. The CDR3 DNA reads TGCGCCAGCAGCTTTTGGGGGCAGATGAACACTGAAGCTTTCTTT.

A few counts support this clone. The chain has TRBV13 and TRBJ2-3; D is undetermined. Trimming removed 3 bases at V and 2 bases at J, with 6 bases between. The CDR3 has 13 residues. CDR1 and CDR2 (germline): PRHDT, FYEKMQ (reference sequence). CDR3 coding DNA: TGTGCCAGCAGCTTCCGGAACACAGATACGCAGTATTTT. It encodes CASSFRNTDTQYF. Full variable domain (rest looked up from reference TRBV13 and TRBJ2-3): AAGVIQSPRHLIKEKRETATLKCYPIPRHDTVYWYQQGPGQDPQFLISFYEKMQSDKGSIPDRFSAQQFSDYHSELNMSSLELGDSALYFCASSFRNTDTQYFGPGTRLTVL.

The genes are TRBV30 and TRBJ1-2; D not certain. Germline V lookup: CDR1 GTSNPN, CDR2 SVGIG (reference sequence). The V gene lost 3 bases and the J gene lost 8 bases, with 19 bases spanning the gap. There are 14 residues in the CDR3. CDR3 DNA sequence: TGTGCCTGGAGACCGACGACAAGCCCGGGAGGCTACACCTTC. Translating it yields CAWRPTTSPGGYTF.

The chain uses TRBV29-1 and TRBJ2-3; a weak D match, TRBD1 (8 bases). Trimming removed 3 bases at V and 2 bases at J, with 24 bases between. In germline, CDR1 is SQVTM, CDR2 ANQGSEA. The CDR3 runs 18 residues. The CDR3 loop reads CSVDESKWTGRVTDTQYF. CDR3 in DNA: TGCAGCGTTGACGAGTCTAAATGGACAGGGAGGGTCACAGATACGCAGTATTTT.

The chain has TRBV29-1 and TRBJ2-1, with 13 bases aligning to TRBD2. Germline V gene lookup returns CDR1 SQVTM and CDR2 ANQGSEA. Unmatched junction bases numbered 9, after V lost 6 bases and J lost 4 bases. This CDR3 contains 16 residues. Here the CDR3 reads CSVPGTSGTIYNEQFF. For the CDR3, the DNA is TGCAGCGTGCCCGGGACTAGCGGGACAATTTACAATGAGCAGTTCTTC.

The DNA of the CDR3 is TGTGCCAGCAGCACTCGGACAGGCGCCGGGGAGCTGTTTTTT. Amino acids: CASSTRTGAGELFF. V is TRBV6-1 and J is TRBJ2-2; 7 bases fit TRBD1. CDR3 size: 14 residues. V shed 6 bases and J 6 bases; nucleotides not matched to a gene: 7. Germline V CDR1 and CDR2: MNHNS, SASEGT.

CDR3 region: CASSLSGDSNYEQYF. The CDR3 DNA reads TGTGCCAGCAGTTTATCCGGGGACTCAAACTACGAGCAGTACTTC. V and J are TRBV27 and TRBJ2-7, with TRBD2 as a possible D gene (6 bases). The CDR3 totals 15 residues. The V gene lost 0 bases and the J gene lost 3 bases, with 12 bases spanning the gap. Germline V gene sequence: CDR1 MNHEY, CDR2 SMNVEV (reference sequence).

Written as DNA, the CDR3 is TGTGCCAGCAGTGCCAGGACAGGGGGGAATGAAAAACTGTTTTTT. It yields the protein CASSARTGGNEKLFF. The V and J genes are TRBV25-1 and TRBJ1-4, with TRBD1 matching over 10 bases. The CDR3 loop spans 15 amino acids. The germline gives CDR1 MGHDK, CDR2 SYGVNS. V lost 4 bases to trimming and J lost 5 bases; unmatched junction nucleotides: 4.

The gene calls are TRBV6-5 and TRBJ1-6; 10 nucleotides agree with TRBD1. CDR3 length: 13 amino acids. V was clipped by 8 bases and J by 9 bases; unmatched bases: 4. The germline gives CDR1 MNHEY, CDR2 SVGAGI. The CDR3 DNA reads as TGTGCCAGCCGGACAGGGGGGGTTTCACCCCTCCACTTT. Residues: CASRTGGVSPLHF.

This sequence joins TRBV4-3 and TRBJ1-5; D is ambiguous. Trimming removed 0 bases from V and 1 base from J, with 4 bases in between. CDR1 and CDR2 from the germline V gene are LGHNA and YSLEER. The length of the CDR3 is 14 residues. The CDR3 reads CASSQEYSNQPQHF. CDR3 DNA sequence: TGCGCCAGCAGCCAAGAATACAGCAATCAGCCCCAGCATTTT.

This chain links TRBV30 with TRBJ1-5, with D perhaps matching TRBD1 (6 bases). Trimming left V 6 bases short and J 0 bases short, with 12 bases between. The CDR3 is 14 amino acids. Germline V gives CDR1 GTSNPN, CDR2 SVGIG (reference sequence). In DNA, the CDR3 is TGTGCCTGTGAGGGGGGGCTTAGCAATCAGCCCCAGCATTTT. This encodes CACEGGLSNQPQHF.

This clone occurred a few times. The chain joins TRBV7-6 to TRBJ2-7, with 7 nucleotides matching TRBD1. The CDR3 is 13 residues long. The germline V gene has CDR1 SGHVS and CDR2 FNYEAQ. J was trimmed by 6 bases and V by 5 bases; bases with no gene match: 7. Written as DNA, the CDR3 is TGTGCCAGCAGCGAACGACAGGGTTTCGAGCAGTACTTC. This sequence encodes CASSERQGFEQYF.

The chain couples TRBV7-9 to TRBJ1-3, with D uncertain. The V gene lost 1 base and the J gene lost 0 bases, with 7 bases spanning the gap. Per germline, CDR1 SEHNR and CDR2 FQNEAQ (reference sequence). This CDR3 region has 15 residues. CDR3 in amino acids: CASSLVGFSGNTIYF. CDR3 DNA: TGTGCCAGCAGCTTAGTAGGGTTCTCTGGAAACACCATATATTTT.

V gene TRBV19 combines with J gene TRBJ2-3, with TRBD2 matching over 7 bases. The V gene end was trimmed by 7 bases and the J gene end by 4 bases; junction bases not matched to a gene: 11. Germline V gives CDR1 LNHDA, CDR2 SQIVND (reference sequence). CDR3 length: 15 residues. CDR3 in DNA: TGTGCCAGTACATGGAGGGGAGGGATCCCAGATACGCAGTATTTT. Residues: CASTWRGGIPDTQYF.

V and J are TRBV27 and TRBJ1-2, with D tentatively TRBD1 (5 bases). The ends were cut back, 5 bases at V and 4 bases at J, with 11 bases in the middle. The CDR3 length is 13 residues. Germline V gives CDR1 MNHEY, CDR2 SMNVEV (reference sequence). In nucleotides, the CDR3 is TGTGCCAGCAGTCATGACAGCACCTATGGCTACACCTTC. Translating gives CASSHDSTYGYTF.

The chain has TRBV19 and TRBJ1-2; 11 bases agree with TRBD1. V was clipped by 4 bases and J by 5 bases; unmatched bases: 9. The CDR3 has 16 residues. Germline values: CDR1 LNHDA, CDR2 SQIVND (reference sequence). The CDR3, as DNA: TGTGCCAGTAGTACACTACCGGGACAGGGGGAATATGGCTACACCTTC. This gives the protein CASSTLPGQGEYGYTF.

The chain combines TRBV5-1 with TRBJ2-7, with 12 bases identical to TRBD1. J was trimmed by 5 bases and V by 0 bases; bases with no gene match: 3. Germline-derived CDR1 and CDR2 are SGHRS and YFSETQ. The CDR3 runs to 15 residues. This chain's CDR3 is CASSLAGQGAHEQYF. The CDR3 coding sequence is TGCGCCAGCAGCTTGGCGGGACAGGGGGCCCACGAGCAGTACTTC.

The V gene is TRBV5-4, the J gene TRBJ2-7; TRBD1 might be the D (6 bases). Germline loops: CDR1 SGHNT, CDR2 YYREEE (reference sequence). The germline V and J ends were trimmed by 4 bases and 3 bases, with 14 bases remaining between them. The CDR3 contains 14 residues. The CDR3 sequence is CASSPGHGNYEQYF. Here the CDR3 DNA reads TGTGCCAGCAGCCCGGGACACGGGAACTACGAGCAGTACTTC.

DNA for the CDR3: TGTGCCAGCAGCCAGCCCCAGGGACGCTCCTACAATGAGCAGTTCTTC. Its protein product is CASSQPQGRSYNEQFF. The chain couples TRBV4-2 to TRBJ2-1; TRBD1 or TRBD2 may be the D gene (5 bases each). Germline-derived CDR1 and CDR2 are LGHNA and YNFKEQ. V was trimmed by 3 bases and J by 0 bases, leaving 12 bases between them. This CDR3 contains 16 residues.

CDR3 DNA: TGTGCCAGCAGCACCGGACAGGGTGGGCCTTACGAGCAGTACTTC. This codes for CASSTGQGGPYEQYF. V usage is TRBV11-2 and J usage is TRBJ2-7; 8 bases match TRBD1. Germline values: CDR1 SGHAT, CDR2 FQNNGV. V shed 5 bases, J shed 4 bases, and the junction held 10 bases outside the gene matches. The CDR3 has 15 amino acids.

The chain uses TRBV27 and TRBJ1-1, with D maybe TRBD1 (5 bases). Germline CDR1 and CDR2: MNHEY and SMNVEV (reference sequence). V was clipped by 4 bases and J by 5 bases, with 17 bases between them. This CDR3 is built from 15 residues. CDR3 in amino acids: CASSSAGQGWTEAFF. For the CDR3, the DNA is TGTGCCAGCAGTTCCGCGGGGCAGGGTTGGACTGAAGCTTTCTTT.